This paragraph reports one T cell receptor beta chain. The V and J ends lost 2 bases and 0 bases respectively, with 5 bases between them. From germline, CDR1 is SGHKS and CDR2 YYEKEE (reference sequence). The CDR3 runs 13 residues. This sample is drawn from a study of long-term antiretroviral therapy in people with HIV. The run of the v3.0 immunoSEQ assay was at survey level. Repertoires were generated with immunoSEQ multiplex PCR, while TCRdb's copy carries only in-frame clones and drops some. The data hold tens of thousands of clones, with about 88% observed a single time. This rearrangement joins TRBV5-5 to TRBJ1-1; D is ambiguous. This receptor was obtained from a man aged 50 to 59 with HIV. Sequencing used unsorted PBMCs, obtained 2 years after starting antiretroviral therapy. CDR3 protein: CASSLIMNTEAFF. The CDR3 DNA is TGTGCCAGCAGCTTAATAATGAACACTGAAGCTTTCTTT.